Given below is one T cell receptor (beta chain) in context. Its cognate antigen is unknown. The donors were all Caucasian adults (living in Nashville, Tennessee). Around 91 million PBMCs were counted before genomic DNA extraction. This record comes from a study of shared clonotypes between healthy human individuals. Study information: Donors, aged 18 to 49, were a couple of women and three men.

TCRdb's table, derived via immunoSEQ multiplex PCR, lists solely in-frame clones and lacks some. This table holds about 490,000 clones, roughly four fifths found once. The CDR3 contains 16 residues. With 5 bases removed from V and 1 base from J, the gap between germline ends came to 15 bases. Germline assignment: CDR1 MDHEN and CDR2 SYDVKM. Notes on the study in general: Clonotype sharing among donors was expected to depend on sequencing depth.

The gene calls are TRBV28 and TRBJ1-5; D possibly corresponds to TRBD1 (5 bases). This clonotype originated in a woman between 40 and 55 years old in good health. Some clones in this sample may be carry-over from other donors' samples. The sample taken for sequencing was PBMCs. In nucleotides, the CDR3 is TGTGCCAGCAGTAGAATCGGGGCTGGGAGCAATCAGCCCCAGCATTTT. It translates to CASSRIGAGSNQPQHF.